This section outlines one TCR beta chain sequence together with its context. The specificity of this receptor is unknown. No clone much larger than this one lies a single base away; base qualities are absent. Library preparation employed PCR. TCR sequencing of DNA from cultured CD4+ T cells used the Oncomine TCR Beta short-read assay at the Johns Hopkins FTIC core. Genomic DNA was extracted from the cultured CD4+ T cells with the QIAamp micro DNA kit. The Oncomine TCR Beta libraries from cultured CD4+ T cells were pooled using unique dual indexes and then sequenced on an Illumina iSeq 100. The original pipeline was this. Non-productive sequences were removed, and CDR3s that did not start with C, did not end with F or W, or were shorter than 7 amino acids were discarded. Antigen-specific clonotypes were identified with the MANAFEST web application by comparing peptide-stimulated wells with reference and other culture wells. To be called positive, a clone needed an FDR below 0.05, an odds ratio above 5, and a productive frequency above 0.1% in at least two of three replicate wells. A clonotype was classed as cross-reactive if the clonotype showed significant expansion both in SARS-CoV-2 spike wells and in at least one common cold coronavirus spike condition. Similarity between CDR3 sequences was evaluated in R version 3.6.1 using Levenshtein distances (stringdist) and unrooted phylogenetic trees (ape). TCRdb handled the public reads itself, with Q25 trimming in fastp and clone calling in MiXCR, and kept productive beta chains. Every entry covers one CDR3 protein and lists the most common genes and DNA from its rows. The V and J calls were determined by TCRdb, not by the authors. Across this sample there are under 10,000 distinct CDR3 sequences, with approximately 58% seen only once. In total, the top ten clones hold under 15% of the sample.

The intended sense of this specimen's treatment or condition label: roughly 10-day PBMC culture with coronavirus spike peptide pools or control peptides (ViraFEST assay). CD4+ T cells from unexposed donors were collected before the COVID-19 pandemic (2011-2018). The study used the ViraFEST assay, which expanded antigen-specific T cells with peptide pools and then identified expanded clonotypes by TCR sequencing. Each well held millions of PBMCs cultured with roughly 10 ug/ml peptide pools in IMDM containing roughly 5% human AB serum and roughly 9.3 IU/ml IL-2. On days 3 and 7, half of the culture medium was replaced with fresh IL-2-containing medium. Once the cells had been in culture for around ten days, the EasySep CD4+ T cell isolation kit was used to isolate CD4+ T cells by negative selection. As cell numbers permitted, CD4+ T cells from unexposed donors were tested for reactivity to SARS-CoV-2 S and N and to four common cold coronavirus spike pools. Ficoll-Paque Plus gradient centrifugation was used to isolate PBMCs from whole blood, and the isolated PBMCs were then either used fresh or cryopreserved at -140C. Triplicate wells were generally used for each culture condition. The leukapheresis product used for the unexposed donors was purchased from a commercial source.

The data were obtained in a study of vaccination and CD4 T cells after COVID-19 (dated by TCRdb to 2022 to 2024). General notes on the study: The convalescent cohort included six males and four females, with two Hispanic individuals, seven Caucasians, two Asians and one multiracial person. Overlapping spike peptide pools from SARS-CoV-2 and from the common cold coronaviruses HCoV-NL63, HCoV-OC43 and HCoV-229E were used as culture stimuli. The time from the second vaccine dose to post-vaccine blood sampling had a median of approximately 72 days and ranged from about 14 to 250 days. In 10 COVID-19 convalescent patients and 4 infection-naive healthy vaccine recipients, the spike-specific CD4+ TCR repertoire before mRNA vaccination was compared with the repertoire after mRNA vaccination. Each participant got two doses of either the Pfizer-BioNTech BNT162b2 vaccine (n=8) or the Moderna mRNA-1273 vaccine (n=2). An earlier paper using these donors assessed, at the TCR clonotype level, memory CD4+ T cell crossreactivity between SARS-CoV-2 and common cold coronavirus spike proteins. Post-COVID blood samples were collected from convalescent patients a median of approximately 93 days after diagnosis, with a range of about 30 to 161 days. Control cultures used a CEFX viral epitope pool as positive control, an HIV-1 Nef peptide pool as negative control, or no peptide. Paper-wide results and their limitations: Nearly all vaccine-specific clones in convalescent patients (304 of 307) were mono-reactive for SARS-CoV-2 spike rather than cross-reactive with common cold coronaviruses. Only a relatively small number of convalescent patients were included in the study, and early timepoints following natural infection were not analyzed. Although the median number of SARS-CoV-2-reactive clonotypes went up from 20 to 25 after infection to more than 30 after vaccination, the increase was not significant. Among the post-vaccine SARS-CoV-2-reactive clones in convalescent patients, a median approximately 86% showed up only after vaccination, which suggests vaccine-specific priming.

The germline V gene gives CDR1 as SQVTM and CDR2 as ANQGSEA. Between the V and J ends, shortened by 6 bases and 8 bases respectively, the junction contains 19 bases. The CDR3 goes from the cysteine to the phenylalanine over 13 residues. Only CDR3 DNA remains: 39 bases, in frame from the first base. This clonotype was sampled from a human donor in good health. Recombination connected TRBV29-1 to TRBJ1-2; TRBD1 might be the D gene, on 6 matching bases. Sequencing input: CD4+ T cells from blood, cultured in vitro. The CDR3 reads CSVQVGGAQGYTF. At the DNA level, the sequence is TGCAGCGTCCAAGTAGGGGGGGCGCAGGGCTACACCTTC.